The 21 T cell receptor beta chains listed next were all sequenced from one sample in a study of cytomegalovirus exposure and HLA in healthy donors. Primers: 60 Vbeta forward and 13 Jbeta reverse. Repertoires were generated with immunoSEQ multiplex PCR, while TCRdb's copy carries only in-frame clones and drops some. Of approximately 160,000 clones in the sample, around 83% were seen once. The sample taken for sequencing was PBMCs. Receptors were obtained from a man aged 50 to 59 in good health and CMV-seropositive.

The chain employs TRBV15 and TRBJ1-5; D remains ambiguous. Looked up from germline, CDR1 is LNHNV and CDR2 is YYDKDF (reference sequence). This CDR3 has 16 residues. The V gene lost 0 bases and the J gene lost 4 bases, with 13 bases spanning the gap. The CDR3: CATSRDTLADNQPQHF. DNA for the CDR3: TGTGCCACCAGCAGAGATACGTTGGCGGATAATCAGCCCCAGCATTTT.

The V gene is TRBV28, the J gene TRBJ2-1; 8 bases agree with TRBD1. The CDR3 is 15 residues long. The germline gives CDR1 MDHEN, CDR2 SYDVKM. The V and J ends lost 3 bases and 7 bases, in that order; junction bases with no gene match: 8. The DNA of the CDR3 is TGTGCCAGCAGTTTTTCCGGCAGGGGGCAAAATGAGCAGTTCTTC. Translating gives CASSFSGRGQNEQFF.

V is TRBV27 and J is TRBJ2-3; TRBD2 matches at 11 bases. The CDR3 consists of 17 residues. Germline loops: CDR1 MNHEY, CDR2 SMNVEV (reference sequence). J gave up 0 bases and V 7 bases, and 9 bases lay outside the gene matches. In nucleotides, the CDR3 is TGTGCCAGCAAACTAGCGGGAGAGCCTACTAGCACAGATACGCAGTATTTT. Its translation is CASKLAGEPTSTDTQYF.

The rearrangement links TRBV12-2 to TRBJ2-3; TRBD2 was called by the table and not checked on the DNA. TRBV12-2 is reported as a pseudogene. The CDR3 covers 15 residues. CDR3 protein: CASRLKGLRTDTQYF. CDR3 coding DNA: TGTGCAAGTCGCTTAAAGGGACTCCGCACAGATACGCAGTATTTT.

The chain has TRBV6-5 and TRBJ1-1; a possible D gene is TRBD1 (6 bases). The V gene's germline CDR1 is MNHEY and CDR2 SVGAGI. V lost 1 base, J lost 1 base, and 10 bases lay in between. The CDR3 spans 15 residues. The DNA of the CDR3 is TGTGCCAGCAGTTACTTCGGGGGGCGGAACACTGAAGCTTTCTTT. It is translated as CASSYFGGRNTEAFF.

This clone was seen more than once but under ten times. The V and J genes are TRBV7-3 and TRBJ2-7; the D gene is possibly TRBD1 (6 bases). CDR1 SGHTA and CDR2 FQGTGA come from the germline V gene. There are 13 residues in the CDR3. The V end lost 6 bases, the J end lost 0 bases, and 9 bases lay between the germline ends. In DNA form, the CDR3 reads TGTGCCAGCAGAGGGGACACCTCCTACGAGCAGTACTTC. As protein: CASRGDTSYEQYF.

The chain links TRBV6-6 to TRBJ2-2, with a tentative D call TRBD1 (5 bases). The CDR3 runs 13 residues. Germline V gene lookup returns CDR1 MNHNY and CDR2 SVGAGI (reference sequence). V lost 4 bases to trimming and J lost 6 bases, with 9 bases between them. The CDR3 DNA reads TGTGCCAGCAGTTCCTTCAGGGCCGGGGAGCTGTTTTTT. Its translation: CASSSFRAGELFF.

This chain links TRBV18 with TRBJ2-7; the match to TRBD2 covers 10 bases. This CDR3 contains 16 residues. J gave up 9 bases and V 0 bases, and 11 bases lay outside the gene matches. Germline values: CDR1 KGHSH, CDR2 LQKENI. The CDR3, as DNA: TGTGCCAGCTCACCACCCGGGACTAGCGTGCTCTCACGGCAGTACTTC. This translates into CASSPPGTSVLSRQYF.

This chain connects TRBV29-1 to TRBJ2-7, with TRBD2 identical over 7 bases. Germline trimming cut 7 bases from V and 0 bases from J; bases unmatched to any gene: 6. The length of the CDR3 is 13 residues. CDR1 and CDR2 (germline): SQVTM, ANQGSEA. The CDR3 DNA reads as TGCAGCGCCACTAGCGAGAGCTCCTACGAGCAGTACTTC. It translates to CSATSESSYEQYF.

The chain links TRBV27 to TRBJ2-7; D is perhaps TRBD1 (6 bases). Germline assignment: CDR1 MNHEY and CDR2 SMNVEV (reference sequence). There are 11 residues in the CDR3. As DNA, the CDR3 is TGTGTCAGTGCAGGGGCCTACGAGCAGTACTTC. Translated: CVSAGAYEQYF.

CDR3 sequence reads: CAGETVYNEQFF. The CDR3 coding sequence is TGTGCCGGAGAGACAGTATACAATGAGCAGTTCTTC. The chain couples TRBV7-8 to TRBJ2-1; D may be TRBD1 (5 bases). Trimming removed 11 bases at V and 4 bases at J, with 12 bases between. This CDR3 comprises 12 residues. Per germline, CDR1 SGHVS and CDR2 FQNEAQ.

The CDR3 nucleotides are TGCGCCAGCAGCGGAGCTAGCGGAATAAACACCGGGGAGCTGTTTTTT. This translates into CASSGASGINTGELFF. The rearrangement joins TRBV4-3 to TRBJ2-2, with 7 positions matching TRBD2. V gave up 5 bases and J gave up 2 bases; unmatched junction bases: 8. The CDR3 is 16 residues long. CDR1 is LGHNA and CDR2 is YSLEER in the germline V gene.

Notes on this clone: One end of the junction varies from germline; a read error may be responsible. This chain connects TRBV2 to TRBJ1-5, with TRBD1 as a possible D gene (5 bases). This CDR3 spans 13 amino acids. Germline values: CDR1 SNHLY, CDR2 FYNNEI. The CDR3 DNA follows: TGTGCCACCAGTAACAGGAAGCACCAGCCCCAGCATTTT. Its protein is CATSNRKHQPQHF.

The V gene is TRBV27, the J gene TRBJ1-1; D not certain. Germline V gene data show CDR1 as MNHEY and CDR2 as SMNVEV (reference sequence). The V gene lost 5 bases and the J gene lost 0 bases, with 10 bases spanning the gap. The CDR3 length is 14 residues. The CDR3 sequence is CASSIAQMNTEAFF. The CDR3, as DNA: TGTGCCAGCAGTATCGCACAGATGAACACTGAAGCTTTCTTT.

The V gene is TRBV30, the J gene TRBJ1-5; 10 positions agree with TRBD1. CDR3 length equals 17 residues. CDR1 and CDR2 (germline): GTSNPN, SVGIG (reference sequence). V shed 3 bases, J shed 0 bases, and the junction held 8 bases outside the gene matches. CDR3 residues: CAWRGGTGADSNQPQHF. DNA for the CDR3: TGTGCCTGGAGGGGCGGGACAGGGGCCGATAGCAATCAGCCCCAGCATTTT.

The chain recombines TRBV4-3 with TRBJ2-1; TRBD1 matches at 7 bases. The V gene's germline CDR1 is LGHNA and CDR2 YSLEER. Trimming at V came to 4 bases and at J to 12 bases, leaving 15 bases not matched to a gene. The CDR3 is made up of 15 amino acids. The CDR3: CASSPSRTGINPQFF. The DNA of the CDR3 is TGCGCCAGCAGCCCCTCCCGGACAGGCATCAATCCGCAGTTCTTC.

The rearrangement links TRBV11-2 to TRBJ2-7; D possibly corresponds to TRBD2 (6 bases). Per the germline V gene, CDR1 is SGHAT and CDR2 is FQNNGV. V was shortened by 1 base and J by 3 bases, with 16 bases between the two germline ends. The CDR3 consists of 16 residues. As DNA, the CDR3 is TGTGCCAGCAGCTTAGGGGAGCCGGGACTGAGCTACGAGCAGTACTTC. It translates to CASSLGEPGLSYEQYF.

The chain joins TRBV2 to TRBJ1-5; D is possibly TRBD1 (5 bases). The length of the CDR3 is 15 residues. Germline V gene sequence: CDR1 SNHLY, CDR2 FYNNEI. V was clipped by 4 bases and J by 7 bases, with 17 bases between them. The CDR3 DNA reads as TGTGCCAGCAGTGGAGTAGGGCAGGGTGGCCAGCCCCAGCATTTT. Protein sequence: CASSGVGQGGQPQHF.

The gene calls are TRBV9 and TRBJ2-6; D call uncertain. Between the trimmed V and J ends, which lost 0 bases and 0 bases, there was a span of 4 bases. Germline V gene sequence: CDR1 SGDLS, CDR2 YYNGEE. The CDR3 is 15 residues long. CDR3 loop: CASSVDNSGANVLTF. DNA of the CDR3: TGTGCCAGCAGCGTAGATAACTCTGGGGCCAACGTCCTGACTTTC.

The chain combines TRBV18 with TRBJ1-2; possible D gene TRBD1, 6 bases. CDR3 length: 16 amino acids. The germline V and J ends were trimmed by 3 bases and 4 bases, with 18 bases remaining between them. CDR1 and CDR2 from the germline V gene are KGHSH and LQKENI. This chain's CDR3 is CASSPVEQGRGYGYTF. The CDR3 region has the DNA TGTGCCAGCTCACCGGTCGAACAGGGAAGGGGCTATGGCTACACCTTC.

V gene TRBV5-4 combines with J gene TRBJ2-2, with 7 bases matching TRBD1. Germline V CDR1 and CDR2: SGHNT, YYREEE (reference sequence). The CDR3 has 19 residues. Trimming at V came to 4 bases and at J to 3 bases, leaving 18 bases not matched to a gene. CDR3 coding DNA: TGTGCCAGCAGCATACCCACGGGGATAGGGGGCGCGGACACCGGGGAGCTGTTTTTT. Protein: CASSIPTGIGGADTGELFF.